A selection of T cell receptor beta chains follows, all from one sample in a study of early T cells in non-severe SARS-CoV-2 infection. TCRdb passed the 5' RACE reads through MiXCR, listing each CDR3 protein once. This table has fewer than 35,000 distinct CDR3 sequences, 9% appearing once. The sequencing sample was made of whole blood. Receptors were obtained from an adult who was a healthcare worker with PCR-confirmed SARS-CoV-2 infection or an uninfected control (not recorded which). The CDR3 runs from the conserved cysteine through the conserved F or W. D genes are given only for firm matches. Clone size, where shown, is once, few, many, or a class for clones that have expanded.

V gene: TRBV29-1
D gene: NA
J gene: TRBJ1-5
clone size: many
CDR3 protein: CSVGAGEAGQPQHF
CDR3 DNA: TGCAGCGTTGGGGCGGGGGAGGCAGGTCAGCCCCAGCATTTT

V gene: TRBV7-2
D gene: TRBD2
J gene: TRBJ2-5
clone size: many
CDR3 protein: CASSSGTSGPIETQYF
CDR3 DNA: TGTGCCAGCAGCTCAGGGACTAGCGGGCCTATAGAGACCCAGTACTTC

V gene: TRBV6-4
D gene: NA
J gene: TRBJ2-6
clone size: NA
CDR3 protein: CGSSDSSGANVLTF
CDR3 DNA: TGTGGCAGCAGTGACAGCTCTGGGGCCAACGTCCTGACTTTC

V gene: TRBV18
D gene: TRBD1
J gene: TRBJ2-5
clone size: NA
CDR3 protein: CASSRQGSQETQYF
CDR3 DNA: TGTGCCAGCTCACGACAGGGGTCCCAAGAGACCCAGTACTTC

V gene: TRBV2
D gene: TRBD1
J gene: TRBJ1-5
clone size: many
CDR3 protein: CASTRQGGQPQHF
CDR3 DNA: TGTGCCAGCACGCGACAGGGAGGTCAGCCCCAGCATTTT

V gene: TRBV6-5
D gene: NA
J gene: TRBJ2-7
clone size: many
CDR3 protein: CASSSSRQAKSSYEQYF
CDR3 DNA: TGTGCCAGCAGTTCCTCCCGACAGGCCAAATCCTCCTACGAGCAGTACTTC

V gene: TRBV12-3/TRBV12-4
D gene: TRBD1
J gene: TRBJ1-1
clone size: few
CDR3 protein: CASRPVGQGRETEAFF
CDR3 DNA: TGTGCCAGCAGGCCCGTTGGACAGGGGCGGGAGACTGAAGCTTTCTTT

V gene: TRBV6-2/TRBV6-3
D gene: TRBD1
J gene: TRBJ2-5
clone size: NA
CDR3 protein: CASSHEGQGGETQYF
CDR3 DNA: TGTGCCAGCAGTCACGAGGGACAGGGTGGAGAGACCCAGTACTTC

V gene: TRBV5-4
D gene: TRBD1
J gene: TRBJ2-7
clone size: few
CDR3 protein: CASTWGQGAYEQYF
CDR3 DNA: TGTGCCAGCACCTGGGGCCAGGGGGCATACGAGCAGTACTTC

V gene: TRBV30
D gene: NA
J gene: TRBJ1-1
clone size: many
CDR3 protein: CAWSASGTEAFF
CDR3 DNA: TGTGCCTGGAGTGCCTCTGGGACTGAAGCTTTCTTT

V gene: TRBV4-2
D gene: NA
J gene: TRBJ1-2
clone size: many
CDR3 protein: CASSRSAGTLNYGYTF
CDR3 DNA: TGTGCCAGCAGCCGTAGTGCGGGGACCCTGAACTATGGCTACACCTTC

V gene: TRBV5-1
D gene: TRBD2
J gene: TRBJ2-1
clone size: few
CDR3 protein: CASASSGGADEQFF
CDR3 DNA: TGCGCCAGCGCCTCTAGCGGGGGGGCCGATGAGCAGTTCTTC

V gene: TRBV29-1
D gene: TRBD2
J gene: TRBJ2-1
clone size: NA
CDR3 protein: CSVGGLAGGPYNEQFF
CDR3 DNA: TGCAGCGTTGGAGGACTAGCGGGGGGGCCCTACAATGAGCAGTTCTTC

V gene: TRBV12-3/TRBV12-4
D gene: TRBD1
J gene: TRBJ1-3
clone size: many
CDR3 protein: CASSTREGARYTIYF
CDR3 DNA: TGTGCCAGCAGTACCCGGGAGGGGGCAAGGTACACCATATATTTT

V gene: TRBV24-1
D gene: NA
J gene: TRBJ2-1
clone size: few
CDR3 protein: CATSALKALSSYNEQFF
CDR3 DNA: TGTGCCACCAGCGCCCTAAAGGCCCTGAGCTCCTACAATGAGCAGTTCTTC

V gene: TRBV6-5
D gene: NA
J gene: TRBJ1-5
clone size: many
CDR3 protein: CASSAGWNQPQHF
CDR3 DNA: TGTGCCAGCAGTGCAGGGTGGAATCAGCCCCAGCATTTT

V gene: TRBV18
D gene: NA
J gene: TRBJ2-1
clone size: many
CDR3 protein: CASSPGEGQFF
CDR3 DNA: TGTGCCAGCTCACCCGGGGAAGGGCAGTTCTTC

V gene: TRBV7-6
D gene: TRBD1
J gene: TRBJ2-3
clone size: many
CDR3 protein: CASRTGATDTQYF
CDR3 DNA: TGTGCCAGTAGGACAGGGGCCACAGATACGCAGTATTTT

V gene: TRBV9
D gene: NA
J gene: TRBJ2-6
clone size: few
CDR3 protein: CASSPRDTRSGANVLTF
CDR3 DNA: TGTGCCAGCAGCCCGAGAGATACACGCTCTGGGGCCAACGTCCTGACTTTC

V gene: TRBV6-4
D gene: NA
J gene: TRBJ1-5
clone size: many
CDR3 protein: CASSESPNQPQHF
CDR3 DNA: TGTGCCAGCAGTGAATCGCCGAATCAGCCCCAGCATTTT

V gene: TRBV27
D gene: NA
J gene: TRBJ2-7
clone size: NA
CDR3 protein: CASSFGGESSYEQYF
CDR3 DNA: TGTGCCAGCAGTTTTGGGGGCGAAAGCTCCTACGAGCAGTACTTC

V gene: TRBV13
D gene: NA
J gene: TRBJ2-3
clone size: many
CDR3 protein: CASSDRVSGVTDTQYF
CDR3 DNA: TGTGCCAGCAGCGATAGGGTATCGGGGGTGACAGATACGCAGTATTTT

V gene: TRBV5-6
D gene: TRBD1
J gene: TRBJ2-7
clone size: NA
CDR3 protein: CASSFPGTGIYEQYF
CDR3 DNA: TGTGCCAGCAGCTTCCCCGGGACAGGGATCTACGAGCAGTACTTC

V gene: TRBV15
D gene: NA
J gene: TRBJ1-1
clone size: many
CDR3 protein: CATSRGGSGTEAFF
CDR3 DNA: TGTGCCACCAGCAGAGGAGGGTCGGGGACTGAAGCTTTCTTT

V gene: TRBV20-1
D gene: NA
J gene: TRBJ1-2
clone size: NA
CDR3 protein: CSAAQDNYGYTF
CDR3 DNA: TGCAGTGCCGCCCAGGACAACTATGGCTACACCTTC

V gene: TRBV7-9
D gene: NA
J gene: TRBJ1-1
clone size: NA
CDR3 protein: CASSPRTREAFF
CDR3 DNA: TGTGCCAGCAGCCCCCGGACCAGAGAAGCTTTCTTT

V gene: TRBV7-2
D gene: TRBD1
J gene: TRBJ1-6
clone size: NA
CDR3 protein: CASSLLGQASPLHF
CDR3 DNA: TGTGCCAGCAGCTTACTGGGACAGGCTTCACCCCTCCACTTT

V gene: TRBV29-1
D gene: NA
J gene: TRBJ2-1
clone size: medium-sized
CDR3 protein: CSFRGSSYNEQFF
CDR3 DNA: TGCAGCTTCCGGGGGAGCTCCTACAATGAGCAGTTCTTC

V gene: TRBV9
D gene: NA
J gene: TRBJ2-7
clone size: NA
CDR3 protein: CASSLGGTAWEQYF
CDR3 DNA: TGTGCCAGCAGCCTTGGGGGGACAGCCTGGGAGCAGTACTTC

V gene: TRBV12-3/TRBV12-4
D gene: NA
J gene: TRBJ1-2
clone size: many
CDR3 protein: CASSFTRDYGYTF
CDR3 DNA: TGTGCCAGCAGTTTTACTCGGGACTATGGCTACACCTTC

V gene: TRBV29-1
D gene: NA
J gene: TRBJ1-2
clone size: few
CDR3 protein: CSVYRDGGINYGYTF
CDR3 DNA: TGCAGCGTCTACCGCGACGGGGGAATCAACTATGGCTACACCTTC

V gene: TRBV7-3
D gene: NA
J gene: TRBJ1-3
clone size: many
CDR3 protein: CASSLNPAGSGNTIYF
CDR3 DNA: TGTGCCAGCAGCTTAAACCCCGCGGGGAGCGGAAACACCATATATTTT

V gene: TRBV7-9
D gene: NA
J gene: TRBJ1-3
clone size: NA
CDR3 protein: CASSHDSHSGNTIYF
CDR3 DNA: TGTGCCAGCAGCCACGACAGCCACTCTGGAAACACCATATATTTT

V gene: TRBV27
D gene: TRBD2
J gene: TRBJ2-3
clone size: many
CDR3 protein: CASGGLGLSTDTQYF
CDR3 DNA: TGTGCCAGCGGGGGACTAGGTTTGTCCACAGATACGCAGTATTTT

V gene: TRBV3-1
D gene: NA
J gene: TRBJ1-4
clone size: many
CDR3 protein: CASSQDPPGRGNEKLFF
CDR3 DNA: TGTGCCAGCAGCCAAGATCCCCCGGGACGAGGAAATGAAAAACTGTTTTTT

V gene: TRBV30
D gene: NA
J gene: TRBJ2-7
clone size: NA
CDR3 protein: CAWSRFGRQTYEQYF
CDR3 DNA: TGTGCCTGGAGTCGATTTGGACGGCAGACCTACGAGCAGTACTTC

V gene: TRBV14
D gene: NA
J gene: TRBJ1-6
clone size: many
CDR3 protein: CASSQDSVSLHF
CDR3 DNA: TGTGCCAGCAGCCAGGACAGCGTATCCCTCCACTTT

V gene: TRBV29-1
D gene: TRBD1
J gene: TRBJ2-7
clone size: NA
CDR3 protein: CSVEDRRRDEQYF
CDR3 DNA: TGCAGCGTCGAGGACAGGCGCCGGGACGAGCAGTACTTC

V gene: TRBV24-1
D gene: TRBD2
J gene: TRBJ2-3
clone size: many
CDR3 protein: CATSDLRPSGTDTQYF
CDR3 DNA: TGTGCCACCAGTGATTTGCGGCCTAGCGGTACAGATACGCAGTATTTT

V gene: TRBV20-1
D gene: NA
J gene: TRBJ2-1
clone size: many
CDR3 protein: CSATGYNEQFF
CDR3 DNA: TGCAGTGCTACAGGATACAATGAGCAGTTCTTC